The 27 T cell receptor beta chains given below trace back to one sample, sequenced in a study of blood T cell repertoires in COVID-19. Libraries were prepared by immunoSEQ multiplex PCR; TCRdb keeps only in-frame clonotypes and omits some of them. Of approximately 170,000 clones in the sample, around 80% were seen once. What was sequenced was peripheral blood. Every receptor here comes from a woman between 65 and 79 years old who had recovered from COVID-19.

The chain links TRBV4-1 to TRBJ2-2; the D is unclear. With 3 bases removed from V and 5 bases from J, the gap between germline ends came to 7 bases. The germline V gene has CDR1 MGHRA and CDR2 YSYEKL. This CDR3 has 13 amino acids. In DNA form, the CDR3 reads TGCGCCAGCAGCCACCTAACTACCGGGGAGCTGTTTTTT. It is translated as CASSHLTTGELFF.

With respect to this clone: An end of the junction does not agree with germline; a read error may underlie this. V usage is TRBV5-3 and J usage is TRBJ2-6; TRBD2 aligns across 9 bases. TRBV5-3 is an open reading frame whose function is uncertain. The CDR3 is 17 residues long. CDR3 protein: CARTLTSGSSGANVLTF. DNA for the CDR3: TGTGCCAGAACCTTGACTAGCGGAAGCTCTGGGGCCAACGTCCTGACTTTC.

This chain uses TRBV6-4 with TRBJ2-1; perhaps TRBD2 as D (5 bases). V was shortened by 6 bases and J by 5 bases, with 20 bases between the two germline ends. Germline assignment: CDR1 MRHNA and CDR2 SNTAGT. The CDR3 loop spans 16 amino acids. The CDR3 region has the DNA TGTGCCAGCAGCCAAGCGGTGGGAGAGGGCCACAATGAGCAGTTCTTC. It specifies CASSQAVGEGHNEQFF.

The chain combines TRBV10-2 with TRBJ2-1, with a weak D call TRBD2 (6 bases). The CDR3 sequence is 14 residues long. Trimming took off 7 bases at V and 3 bases at J, with 13 bases between the two ends. The germline CDR1 and CDR2 sequences are WSHSY and SAAADI. CDR3 region: CASKTRPNYNEQFF. CDR3 in DNA: TGCGCCAGCAAGACTAGGCCCAACTACAATGAGCAGTTCTTC.

This clone was observed once. V is TRBV6-2 or TRBV6-3 and J is TRBJ1-2, with D perhaps TRBD1 (6 bases). This CDR3 comprises 18 residues. Trimming shortened V by 2 bases and J by 3 bases, and 22 bases separated the two germline ends. Per the germline V gene, CDR1 is MNHEY and CDR2 is SVGEGT. This CDR3 is CASSYGWGRGEGDYGYTF. The CDR3 DNA follows: TGTGCCAGCAGTTACGGTTGGGGCAGGGGAGAAGGAGACTATGGCTACACCTTC.

The chain is built from TRBV19 and TRBJ1-5; D is perhaps TRBD1 (5 bases). The V end was cut by 4 bases, the J end by 2 bases, with 9 bases between. CDR3 length: 14 amino acids. Germline CDR1 and CDR2: LNHDA and SQIVND (reference sequence). CDR3 region: CASSSGGGNQPQHF. The DNA for the CDR3 is TGTGCCAGTAGTAGCGGGGGAGGCAATCAGCCCCAGCATTTT.

The chain is built from TRBV7-2 and TRBJ2-3, with 9 bases fitting TRBD1. The CDR3 is 14 amino acids. With V trimmed by 5 bases and J by 6 bases, 6 bases remained unmatched. Germline values: CDR1 SGHTA, CDR2 FQGNSA. The CDR3 protein is CASSHGTGMDTQYF. For the CDR3, the DNA is TGTGCCAGCAGCCACGGGACAGGGATGGATACGCAGTATTTT.

CDR3 sequence: CSARNSFGYTF. As DNA, the CDR3 is TGCAGTGCTAGAAACAGCTTTGGCTACACCTTC. V is TRBV20-1 and J is TRBJ1-2; D is undetermined. V was pared by 2 bases and J by 7 bases, with 8 bases between. Per germline, CDR1 DFQATT and CDR2 SNEGSKA (reference sequence). This CDR3 is 11 amino acids long.

V is TRBV25-1 and J is TRBJ1-1; D gene ambiguous. The CDR3 has 13 amino acids. Germline lookup yields CDR1 MGHDK and CDR2 SYGVNS. The V end lost 5 bases, the J end lost 4 bases, and 11 bases lay between the germline ends. The CDR3 sequence is CASSPELRTEAFF. CDR3 DNA sequence: TGTGCCAGCAGTCCTGAGCTCCGCACTGAAGCTTTCTTT. The full variable domain, its missing parts supplied by reference TRBV25-1 and TRBJ1-1, is EADIYQTPRYLVIGTGKKITLECSQTMGHDKMYWYQQDPGMELHLIHYSYGVNSTEKGDLSSESTVSRIRTEHFPLTLESARPSHTSQYLCASSPELRTEAFFGQGTRLTVV.

This clone was picked up a small number of times. The rearrangement joins TRBV4-1 to TRBJ1-2, with D possibly being TRBD1 (5 bases). Per germline, CDR1 MGHRA and CDR2 YSYEKL. The CDR3 extends over 12 amino acids. With 4 bases removed from V and 3 bases from J, the gap between germline ends came to 6 bases. In DNA, the CDR3 is TGCGCCAGCAGCCGGGGGGACTATGGCTACACCTTC. It translates to CASSRGDYGYTF.

This sequence joins TRBV19 and TRBJ1-3; D remains ambiguous. Trimming pared 8 bases from V and 8 bases from J, leaving 19 bases between. This CDR3 is 14 amino acids long. Looked up from germline, CDR1 is LNHDA and CDR2 is SQIVND (reference sequence). The CDR3 protein is CASVHSLRAHTIYF. The CDR3 DNA reads as TGTGCCAGTGTACATTCGCTGCGGGCCCACACCATATATTTT.

This clone was observed a few times. The chain is built from TRBV5-1 and TRBJ1-2; D possibly corresponds to TRBD1 (5 bases). Trimming left V 5 bases short and J 4 bases short, with 21 bases between. In germline, CDR1 is SGHRS, CDR2 YFSETQ. The CDR3 runs 16 residues. The CDR3 is CASSFGASGGGYGYTF. The CDR3 DNA reads TGCGCCAGCAGTTTCGGGGCCTCAGGCGGGGGCTATGGCTACACCTTC.

J is TRBJ1-1 and V is TRBV3-1 (or the pseudogene TRBV3-2); a possible D gene is TRBD1 (5 bases). Deletions cut 3 bases from V and 4 bases from J, with 18 bases between. The CDR3 is 16 amino acids. Germline loops: CDR1 LGHDT, CDR2 YNNKEL (reference sequence). CDR3: CASSHAWRGLGTEAFF. DNA for the CDR3: TGTGCCAGCAGCCACGCGTGGAGGGGTTTAGGCACTGAAGCTTTCTTT.

The V and J genes are TRBV15 and TRBJ2-1, with 8 bases aligning to TRBD2. This CDR3 is 20 amino acids long. Germline CDR1 LNHNV, CDR2 YYDKDF (reference sequence). The ends lost 2 bases at V and 6 bases at J; junction bases unmatched: 21. The DNA of the CDR3 is TGTGCCACCAGCAGAAACCCCTTGGGGCCTATCGGGGGGGCCGTCAATGAGCAGTTCTTC. As protein: CATSRNPLGPIGGAVNEQFF.

CDR3 amino acids: CASSGTGVDQPQHF. As DNA, the CDR3 is TGTGCCAGCAGCGGGACAGGGGTGGATCAGCCCCAGCATTTT. This chain joins TRBV9 and TRBJ1-5; 9 bases fit TRBD1. The junction had 3 bases not matched to a gene; V was cut back by 3 bases and J by 5 bases. Germline CDR1 is SGDLS and CDR2 is YYNGEE. The CDR3 covers 14 residues.

This clone was counted a single time. The chain couples TRBV27 to TRBJ1-5; D is possibly TRBD1 (6 bases). With 2 bases removed from V and 5 bases from J, the gap between germline ends came to 19 bases. Per germline, CDR1 MNHEY and CDR2 SMNVEV (reference sequence). The CDR3 loop spans 17 amino acids. CDR3 DNA sequence: TGTGCCAGCAGTTTAGTACCACAGGGTCTGGGGGATCAGCCCCAGCATTTT. It encodes CASSLVPQGLGDQPQHF.

The chain uses TRBV15 and TRBJ2-7, with 7 bases lining up with TRBD1. Germline values: CDR1 LNHNV, CDR2 YYDKDF (reference sequence). The CDR3 sequence is 15 residues long. The junction had 3 bases not matched to a gene; V was cut back by 1 base and J by 0 bases. CDR3 region: CATSRGGGSSYEQYF. In DNA form, the CDR3 reads TGTGCCACCAGCAGAGGAGGGGGCAGCTCCTACGAGCAGTACTTC.

This chain connects TRBV5-5 to TRBJ1-1; 7 bases fit TRBD1. V lost 1 base to trimming and J lost 1 base; unmatched junction nucleotides: 7. The CDR3 totals 16 residues. The germline V gene encodes CDR1 SGHKS and CDR2 YYEKEE (reference sequence). The CDR3 DNA reads TGTGCCAGCAGCTTGTCGACAGGGCGCGCGAACACTGAAGCTTTCTTT. The encoded protein is CASSLSTGRANTEAFF.

This chain links TRBV27 with TRBJ2-3; 8 positions agree with TRBD1. V shed 6 bases and J 4 bases; nucleotides not matched to a gene: 9. CDR1 and CDR2 (germline): MNHEY, SMNVEV (reference sequence). There are 15 residues in the CDR3. The CDR3 loop reads CASSLRQGRPDTQYF. The CDR3 DNA reads TGTGCCAGCAGCCTCCGACAGGGGCGACCAGATACGCAGTATTTT.

The chain has TRBV5-1 and TRBJ1-1, with TRBD1 as a possible D gene (5 bases). V was clipped by 4 bases and J by 4 bases, with 11 bases between them. The CDR3 spans 13 residues. Germline lookup yields CDR1 SGHRS and CDR2 YFSETQ. In DNA, the CDR3 is TGCGCCAGCAGCCCCTGGGGGGGCACTGAAGCTTTCTTT. It specifies CASSPWGGTEAFF.

The rearrangement uses TRBV10-3 and TRBJ1-6; possibly TRBD1 for D (5 bases). CDR3 length: 14 amino acids. Deletions cut 3 bases from V and 5 bases from J, with 8 bases between. In germline, CDR1 is ENHRY, CDR2 SYGVKD. The CDR3: CAISEQVNNSPLHF. DNA for the CDR3: TGTGCCATCAGTGAACAGGTGAATAATTCACCCCTCCACTTT.

This chain links TRBV11-2 with TRBJ2-1; 9 bases are a match to TRBD2. The CDR3 totals 15 residues. Germline V gene sequence: CDR1 SGHAT, CDR2 FQNNGV. After removal of 7 bases from V and 4 bases from J, the junction contained 8 bases not matched to a gene. CDR3 loop: CASIPSGGPYNEQFF. CDR3 DNA: TGTGCCAGCATCCCCAGCGGGGGGCCATACAATGAGCAGTTCTTC.

This chain uses TRBV12-5 with TRBJ1-1, with 8 bases lining up with TRBD1. The length of the CDR3 is 14 residues. The germline gives CDR1 LGHNT, CDR2 FRNRAP. V was clipped by 6 bases and J by 5 bases; unmatched bases: 8. In nucleotides, the CDR3 is TGTGCTAGTGGACACAGGGGGGTTGGGACTGAAGCTTTCTTT. As protein: CASGHRGVGTEAFF.

This chain joins TRBV28 and TRBJ2-7; 8 bases align to TRBD2. Losses at the gene ends were 7 bases for V and 5 bases for J; bases not matched to a gene: 10. The CDR3 is 14 residues long. Germline V lookup: CDR1 MDHEN, CDR2 SYDVKM. The CDR3 region is CASTWTSFLDEQYF. In DNA, the CDR3 is TGTGCCAGCACATGGACTAGCTTTCTCGACGAGCAGTACTTC.

The V call is TRBV18, the J call TRBJ2-5; 7 bases line up with TRBD1. The trim removed 3 bases at V and 1 base at J, leaving 2 bases unmatched. Germline-derived CDR1 and CDR2 are KGHSH and LQKENI. The CDR3 spans 14 residues. The CDR3 coding sequence is TGTGCCAGCTCACCCGGGACAGTCCAAGAGACCCAGTACTTC. This translates into CASSPGTVQETQYF.

The chain combines TRBV3-1 (or the pseudogene TRBV3-2) with TRBJ2-3; 9 bases map to TRBD2. Trimming took 4 bases from V and 3 from J; bases not matched to a gene: 11. This CDR3 comprises 17 residues. Germline lookup yields CDR1 LGHDT and CDR2 YNNKEL (reference sequence). CDR3 residues: CASSPSGTRVWTDTQYF. CDR3 bases: TGTGCCAGCAGCCCTAGCGGGACCAGGGTGTGGACAGATACGCAGTATTTT.

V and J are TRBV3-1 (or the pseudogene TRBV3-2) and TRBJ2-5; 11 positions agree with TRBD2. This CDR3 region has 16 residues. In germline, CDR1 is LGHDT, CDR2 YNNKEL (reference sequence). The V gene end was trimmed by 0 bases and the J gene end by 5 bases; junction bases not matched to a gene: 5. The CDR3 DNA reads as TGTGCCAGCAGCCAAGATTATCTAGCGGGGGGCGAGACCCAGTACTTC. Amino acid sequence: CASSQDYLAGGETQYF.